The entry below describes one T cell receptor (beta chain). Its specificity is unknown. This sample stems from a study of cytomegalovirus exposure and HLA in healthy donors. Overall study findings and caveats: The listing of roughly 160 TCR beta chains classed them as cytomegalovirus-associated.

CDR1 and CDR2 (germline): SGHDN, FVKESK. The CDR3 is 14 amino acids. V lost 2 bases and J 8 bases, leaving 16 bases between the germline ends. Donors in the study were healthy people who gave bone marrow. The PCR ran on 60 Vbeta and 13 Jbeta primers. Clones were read by immunoSEQ multiplex PCR, and TCRdb kept only the in-frame ones, dropping some. The data contain 100,000 to 150,000 clones, roughly 18% of them singletons. Sequences were obtained from PBMCs. The TCR originated in a female donor in good health and CMV-seropositive. The J gene is TRBJ2-7, the V gene TRBV14; weak D call: TRBD2 (6 bases). The CDR3: CASSQSGGETQQYF. CDR3 DNA: TGTGCCAGCAGCCAATCTGGAGGGGAGACACAGCAGTACTTC.